This T cell receptor beta chain was documented in a study of T cells in Graves' hyperthyroidism and ophthalmopathy. It was RNA transcripts that yielded the amplified TCR beta CDR3 regions. HTBI primers were employed in a first-round RT-PCR of the TCR CDR3. TCRdb passed the multiplex PCR reads through MiXCR, listing each CDR3 protein once. The sample shows about 360,000 distinct CDR3 sequences, around 13% of them seen only once. With 2 bases removed from V and 7 bases from J, the gap between germline ends came to 21 bases. The CDR3 consists of 16 residues. The germline gives CDR1 LGHDT, CDR2 YNNKEL (reference sequence). This clonotype has ten or more counts.

Material for sequencing was blood. The source of this sequence is a woman younger than 30 with Graves' hyperthyroidism. J is TRBJ2-7 and V is TRBV3-1; D is perhaps TRBD1 (5 bases). The CDR3 coding sequence is TGTGCCAGCAGCCAATCACCCACAGGTCCCCTGGGTGAGCAGTACTTC. This translates into CASSQSPTGPLGEQYF.